The next 15 T cell receptor beta chains were all read from a single sample in a study of T cells after yellow fever vaccination. TCRdb redid the calling of the 5' RACE reads with MiXCR, one entry per CDR3 protein. The table lists 350,000 to 450,000 distinct CDR3 sequences, roughly 20% of them singletons. Sequencing was performed on PBMCs, taken before the yellow fever booster vaccination. The receptor set was obtained from a man in his late teens or twenties who received the YFV17D yellow fever vaccine.

This clonotype was seen a few times. The V call is TRBV6-6, the J call TRBJ2-1, with 8 bases identical to TRBD2. J was trimmed by 6 bases and V by 0 bases; bases with no gene match: 16. Germline V CDR1 and CDR2: MNHNY, SVGAGI (reference sequence). The CDR3 sequence is 19 residues long. CDR3 DNA: TGTGCCAGCAGTTACTCCGACGGCTGGTCGGGGGGGCCCTTCAATGAGCAGTTCTTC. Amino acids: CASSYSDGWSGGPFNEQFF.

This chain links TRBV7-9 with TRBJ2-1; D gene ambiguous. V lost 7 bases, J lost 7 bases, and 8 bases lay in between. This CDR3 is 11 amino acids long. The V gene's germline CDR1 is SEHNR and CDR2 FQNEAQ (reference sequence). CDR3 DNA: TGTGCCAGCACCCCGTTTAATGAGCAGTTCTTC. Protein sequence: CASTPFNEQFF.

Only a few counts were recorded for this clonotype. The chain uses TRBV20-1 and TRBJ1-4, with a tentative D call TRBD1 (6 bases). This CDR3 is built from 14 residues. The germline gives CDR1 DFQATT, CDR2 SNEGSKA (reference sequence). V lost 4 bases, J lost 3 bases, and 12 bases lay in between. This chain's CDR3 is CSATLGAANEKLFF. For the CDR3, the DNA is TGCAGTGCTACCCTGGGGGCAGCTAATGAAAAACTGTTTTTT.

The chain combines TRBV4-3 with TRBJ2-3, with 9 bases identical to TRBD2. The J segment lost 0 bases and the V segment lost 0 bases, leaving 13 bases of the junction unmatched. From germline, CDR1 is LGHNA and CDR2 YSLEER. This CDR3 is built from 20 residues. The CDR3 DNA is TGCGCCAGCAGCCAAGATCTTCTCCTTGGTCTAGCGGGGAGCACAGATACGCAGTATTTT. Residues: CASSQDLLLGLAGSTDTQYF.

The chain employs TRBV6-5 and TRBJ1-1; maybe TRBD1 (5 bases). CDR1 and CDR2 from the germline V gene are MNHEY and SVGAGI. The CDR3 covers 14 residues. Trimming left V 10 bases short and J 3 bases short, with 18 bases between. CDR3 protein: CATQGWSPDTEAFF. The CDR3 DNA reads TGTGCCACTCAGGGATGGAGCCCTGACACTGAAGCTTTCTTT.

Many counts were recorded for this clonotype. The chain is built from TRBV7-2 and TRBJ2-3; 7 nucleotides align to TRBD2. The CDR3 extends over 15 amino acids. V lost 4 bases, J lost 0 bases, and 4 bases stayed unmatched. Germline V CDR1 and CDR2: SGHTA, FQGNSA. The CDR3 DNA reads as TGTGCCAGCAGCTCCGGGACTATTAGCACAGATACGCAGTATTTT. Translation gives CASSSGTISTDTQYF.

The chain uses TRBV19 and TRBJ1-6; the D is unclear. The germline CDR1 and CDR2 sequences are LNHDA and SQIVND (reference sequence). V lost 0 bases, J lost 8 bases, and 8 bases lay in between. The CDR3 extends over 14 amino acids. CDR3 sequence reads: CASSIDSLDSPLHF. In DNA form, the CDR3 reads TGTGCCAGTAGTATAGATTCGTTGGATTCACCCCTCCACTTT.

This clonotype occurred a few times. J is TRBJ1-1 and V is TRBV5-1; 7 bases agree with TRBD1. The CDR3 contains 14 residues. V lost 5 bases, J lost 0 bases, and 4 bases stayed unmatched. CDR1 is SGHRS, CDR2 YFSETQ, per germline. This CDR3 is CASRDRAMNTEAFF. The CDR3 DNA reads TGCGCCAGCAGAGACAGGGCAATGAACACTGAAGCTTTCTTT.

This clonotype showed up just a few times. J is TRBJ1-1 and V is TRBV6-1; D is uncertain. The germline V gene has CDR1 MNHNS and CDR2 SASEGT. The CDR3 totals 12 residues. V lost 6 bases to trimming and J lost 7 bases, with 12 bases between them. The CDR3 sequence is CASSRNAVEAFF. The CDR3 coding sequence is TGTGCCAGCAGCCGGAACGCTGTTGAAGCTTTCTTT.

The CDR3 sequence: CASSLLVHTEAFF. Here the CDR3 DNA reads TGTGCCAGCAGCTTATTGGTGCACACTGAAGCTTTCTTT. The genes are TRBV7-3 and TRBJ1-1; no definite D call. CDR3 length equals 13 residues. CDR1 and CDR2 from the germline V gene are SGHTA and FQGTGA. The V end was cut by 2 bases, the J end by 3 bases, with 7 bases between.

This clonotype has only one observation. The rearrangement joins TRBV5-4 to TRBJ1-2, with a possible D match to TRBD1 (5 bases). Trimming took off 10 bases at V and 2 bases at J, with 24 bases between the two ends. Germline lookup yields CDR1 SGHNT and CDR2 YYREEE (reference sequence). The CDR3 has 16 amino acids. CDR3 nucleotide sequence: TGTGCCTGTAACCGGGCCCAGGGCCGGGGAAACTATGGCTACACCTTC. It translates to CACNRAQGRGNYGYTF. The whole variable domain, filled in from reference TRBV5-4 and TRBJ1-2, reads ETGVTQSPTHLIKTRGQQVTLRCSSQSGHNTVSWYQQALGQGPQFIFQYYREEENGRGNFPPRFSGLQFPNYSSELNVNALELDDSALYLCACNRAQGRGNYGYTFGSGTRLTVV.

This chain links TRBV4-3 with TRBJ2-6; D is unresolved. Germline V CDR1 and CDR2: LGHNA, YSLEER. V was pared by 0 bases and J by 2 bases, with 5 bases between. This CDR3 is 15 amino acids long. The CDR3 DNA sequence: TGCGCCAGCAGCCAAGAACTTCCTGGGGCCAACGTCCTGACTTTC. It is translated as CASSQELPGANVLTF.

This clonotype was recorded a few times. The CDR3 DNA reads TGTGCCAGCAGCCAAGTGGGGGACGGATTTAGCGAGCAGTACGTC. Translating gives CASSQVGDGFSEQYV. The V call is TRBV4-2, the J call TRBJ2-7; D assignment may be TRBD1 or TRBD2 (5 bases each). V was cut by 1 base and J by 6 bases, with 16 bases left in between. CDR1 is LGHNA, CDR2 YNFKEQ, per germline. The CDR3 sequence is 15 residues long.

In this sample, this clonotype turned up a few times. The chain joins TRBV12-3 or TRBV12-4 to TRBJ2-7; D unresolved. Trimming removed 6 bases at V and 4 bases at J, with 10 bases between. The CDR3 spans 12 residues. CDR3 amino acids: CASRDGLYEQYF. As DNA, the CDR3 is TGTGCCAGCAGGGACGGGCTGTACGAGCAGTACTTC.

This chain's CDR3 is CASTLTVNTEAFF. CDR3 sequence (DNA): TGTGCCAGCACCTTGACGGTGAACACTGAAGCTTTCTTT. V usage is TRBV12-3 or TRBV12-4 and J usage is TRBJ1-1; D gene unclear. The CDR3 covers 13 residues. Deletions cut 7 bases from V and 0 bases from J, with 9 bases between.